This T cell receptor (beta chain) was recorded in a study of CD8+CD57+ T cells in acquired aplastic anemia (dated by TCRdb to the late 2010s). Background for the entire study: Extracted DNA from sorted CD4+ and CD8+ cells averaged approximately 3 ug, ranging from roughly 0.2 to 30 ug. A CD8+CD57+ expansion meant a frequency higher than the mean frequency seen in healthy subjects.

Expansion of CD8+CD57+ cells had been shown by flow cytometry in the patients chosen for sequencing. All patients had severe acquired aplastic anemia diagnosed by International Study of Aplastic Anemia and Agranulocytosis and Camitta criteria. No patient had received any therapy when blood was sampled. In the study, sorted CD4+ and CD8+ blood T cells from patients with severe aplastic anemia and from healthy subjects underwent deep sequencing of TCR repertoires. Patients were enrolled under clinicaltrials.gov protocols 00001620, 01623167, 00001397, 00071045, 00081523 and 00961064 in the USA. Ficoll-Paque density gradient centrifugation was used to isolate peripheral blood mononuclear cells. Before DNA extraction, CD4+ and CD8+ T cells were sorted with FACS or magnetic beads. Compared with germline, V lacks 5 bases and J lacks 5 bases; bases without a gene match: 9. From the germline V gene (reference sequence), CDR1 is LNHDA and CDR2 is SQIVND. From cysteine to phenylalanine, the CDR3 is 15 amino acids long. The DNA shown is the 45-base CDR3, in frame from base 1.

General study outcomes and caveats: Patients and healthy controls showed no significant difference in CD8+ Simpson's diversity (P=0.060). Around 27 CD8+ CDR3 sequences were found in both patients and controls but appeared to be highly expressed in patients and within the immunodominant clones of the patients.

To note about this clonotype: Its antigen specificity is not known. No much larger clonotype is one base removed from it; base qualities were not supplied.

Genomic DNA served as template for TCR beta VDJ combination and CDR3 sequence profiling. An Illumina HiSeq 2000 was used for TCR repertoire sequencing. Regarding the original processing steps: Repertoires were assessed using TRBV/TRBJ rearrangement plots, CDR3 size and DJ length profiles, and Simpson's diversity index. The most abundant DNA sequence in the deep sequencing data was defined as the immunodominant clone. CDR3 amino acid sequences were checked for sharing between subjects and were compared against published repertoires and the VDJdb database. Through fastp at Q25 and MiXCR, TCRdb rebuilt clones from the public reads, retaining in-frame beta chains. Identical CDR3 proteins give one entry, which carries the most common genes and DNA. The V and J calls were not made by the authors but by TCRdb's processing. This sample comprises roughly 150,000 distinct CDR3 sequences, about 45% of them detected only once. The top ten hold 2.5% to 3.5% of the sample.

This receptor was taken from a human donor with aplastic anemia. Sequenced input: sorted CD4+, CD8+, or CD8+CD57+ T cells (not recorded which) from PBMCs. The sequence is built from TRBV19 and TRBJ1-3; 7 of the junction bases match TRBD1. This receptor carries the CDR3 CASSAQGGFRNTIYF. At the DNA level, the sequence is TGTGCCAGTAGTGCCCAAGGGGGCTTTCGAAACACCATATATTTT.